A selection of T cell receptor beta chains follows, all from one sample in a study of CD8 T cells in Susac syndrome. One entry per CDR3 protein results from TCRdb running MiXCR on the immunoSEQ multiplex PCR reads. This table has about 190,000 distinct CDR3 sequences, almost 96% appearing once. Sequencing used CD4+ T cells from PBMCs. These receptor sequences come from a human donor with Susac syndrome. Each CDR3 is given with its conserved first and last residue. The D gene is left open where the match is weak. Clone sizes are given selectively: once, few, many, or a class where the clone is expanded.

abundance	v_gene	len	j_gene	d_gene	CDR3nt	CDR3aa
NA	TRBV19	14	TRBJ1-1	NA	TGTGCCAGTAGTCCTCTCGACAGGAACACTGAAGCTTTCTTT	CASSPLDRNTEAFF
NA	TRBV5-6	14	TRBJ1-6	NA	TGTGCCAGCAGCTTGGTTCACAGGGAGACACCCCTCCACTTT	CASSLVHRETPLHF
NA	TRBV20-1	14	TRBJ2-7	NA	TGCAGTGCTAGTCGGCGCATAGGGCCCTACGAGCAGTACTTC	CSASRRIGPYEQYF
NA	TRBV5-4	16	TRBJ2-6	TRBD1	TGTGCCAGCAGCCGGGACAGGGTCACTGGGGCCAACGTCCTGACTTTC	CASSRDRVTGANVLTF
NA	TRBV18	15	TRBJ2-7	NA	TGTGCCAGCTCCCCCGCCCAGATCGCAACCTACGAGCAGTACTTC	CASSPAQIATYEQYF
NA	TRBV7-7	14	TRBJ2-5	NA	TGTGCTAGCAGCTTCCGCAGGGGTGGAGAGACCCAGTACTTC	CASSFRRGGETQYF
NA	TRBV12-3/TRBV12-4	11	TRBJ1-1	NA	TGTGCCAGCAGCAAGAGCTTTCGGGCTTTCTTT	CASSKSFRAFF
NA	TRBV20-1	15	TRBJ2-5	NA	TGCAGTGCTAGAGATCAAAGGGCTTTTGAAGAGACCCAGTACTTC	CSARDQRAFEETQYF
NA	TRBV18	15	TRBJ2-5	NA	TGTGCCAGCACGTCGTGGGGGGCCGACCAAGAGACCCAGTACTTC	CASTSWGADQETQYF
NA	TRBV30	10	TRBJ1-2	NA	TGTGCCTGGAGTTCTTCTGGCTACACCTTC	CAWSSSGYTF
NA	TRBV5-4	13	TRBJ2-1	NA	TGTGCCAGCAGCTTTTTCATTCGCAATGAGCAGTTCTTC	CASSFFIRNEQFF
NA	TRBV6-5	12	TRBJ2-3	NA	TGTGCCAGCAGGGGCCTCACAGATACGCAGTATTTT	CASRGLTDTQYF
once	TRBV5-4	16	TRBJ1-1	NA	TGTGCCAGCAGCTTGGTGGGCAGGTCGATGAACACTGAAGCTTTCTTT	CASSLVGRSMNTEAFF
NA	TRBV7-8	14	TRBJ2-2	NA	TGTGCCAGCAGCCCCTTAGTGGCCCCCGGGGAGCTGTTTTTT	CASSPLVAPGELFF
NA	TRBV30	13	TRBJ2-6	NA	TGTGCCTTTGGATCCGGTGGCGCCAACGTCCTGACTTTC	CAFGSGGANVLTF
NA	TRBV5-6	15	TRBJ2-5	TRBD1	TGTGCCAGCAGCTACAGACAGGGAGTCCAAGAGACCCAGTACTTC	CASSYRQGVQETQYF
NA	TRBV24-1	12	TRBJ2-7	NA	TGTGCCACCAGTGTTCCCTCGGGCAGGCAGTACTTC	CATSVPSGRQYF
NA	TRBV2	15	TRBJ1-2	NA	TGTGCCAGCAGTAAGAACCCCCAGGGAGGCTATGGCTACACCTTC	CASSKNPQGGYGYTF
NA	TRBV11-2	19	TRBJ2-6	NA	TGTGCCAGCAGGCCCCCAGGCCAGAGTAGCCTCTCTGGGGCCAACGTCCTGACTTTC	CASRPPGQSSLSGANVLTF
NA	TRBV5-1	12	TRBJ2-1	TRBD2	TGCGCCAGCAGCCCGGGACTACTCGAGCAGTTCTTC	CASSPGLLEQFF
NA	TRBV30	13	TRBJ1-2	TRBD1	TGTGCCTGGAAACCCGGGACAGACTATGGCTACACCTTC	CAWKPGTDYGYTF
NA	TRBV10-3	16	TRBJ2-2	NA	TGTGCCATCAGTGAGTGGGACGTAGCGAACACCGGGGAGCTGTTTTTT	CAISEWDVANTGELFF
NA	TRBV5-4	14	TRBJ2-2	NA	TGTGCCAGCAGCTTGGAGGGGCAGGGTCGGGAGCTGTTTTTT	CASSLEGQGRELFF
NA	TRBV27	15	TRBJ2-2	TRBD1	TGTGCCAGCAGTTTGACAGGGGCCGGAACCGGGGAGCTGTTTTTT	CASSLTGAGTGELFF